The present entry profiles one T cell receptor beta chain with its context. Antigen specificity is unknown. This record belongs to a study of cytomegalovirus exposure and HLA in healthy donors. Study background: In a later analysis, it was reported that the roughly 130 validation repertoires had been produced on the same platform as the roughly 610 repertoires belonging to the first cohort.

The method was immunoSEQ multiplex PCR; TCRdb's version includes in-frame clones alone and lacks a portion of them. The sample has roughly 100,000 clones, about 88% seen once. The V gene end was trimmed by 6 bases and the J gene end by 8 bases; junction bases not matched to a gene: 6. This CDR3 has 12 residues. Germline lookup yields CDR1 KGHSH and CDR2 LQKENI. Study-level results: In vitro testing confirmed a few CMV-associated chains as specific for CMV antigens. Reported results showed that the classifier diagnosed cytomegalovirus status with high specificity and sensitivity. In the 120 validation repertoires, a later analysis found that first-cohort TCR clusters tended to co-occur.

This receptor was taken from a woman aged 18-29 years in good health and CMV-seropositive. Material for sequencing was PBMCs. The V call is TRBV18, the J call TRBJ1-1; 7 bases map to TRBD1. The CDR3 region has the DNA TGTGCCAGCTCGCCAGACAGGGAGGAAGCTTTCTTT. Protein: CASSPDREEAFF.